These 5 T cell receptor beta chains share one sample of origin, sequenced in a study of CD8+ T cells in alopecia areata. RNA was extracted and reverse transcribed into cDNA as the sequencing template. Libraries were prepared by immunoSEQ multiplex PCR; TCRdb keeps only in-frame clonotypes and omits some of them. The table has 120,000 or so clones, around 50% seen once. Sequencing was carried out using NKG2D-low CD8+ T cells sorted from blood. These receptors came from a human donor with alopecia areata.

This clone was seen a few times. The sample carries other DNA sequences with the same CDR3. The chain carries TRBV29-1 and TRBJ1-2; TRBD1 is a possible D gene (6 bases). Germline assignment: CDR1 SQVTM and CDR2 ANQGSEA. V was shortened by 0 bases and J by 2 bases, with 7 bases between the two germline ends. There are 13 residues in the CDR3. CDR3 in amino acids: CSVEEQGNYGYTF. CDR3 coding DNA: TGCAGCGTTGAAGAACAGGGAAACTATGGCTACACCTTC.

This clone showed up just once. This sequence joins TRBV6-1 and TRBJ2-3; 10 bases map to TRBD2. This CDR3 has 14 amino acids. The V gene's germline CDR1 is MNHNS and CDR2 SASEGT. CDR3 sequence: CASGAGGGLDTQYF. CDR3 coding DNA: TGTGCTAGCGGAGCGGGAGGGGGTCTAGATACGCAGTATTTT.

This clone was seen a handful of times. The genes are TRBV14 and TRBJ2-1, with no clear D. Germline V gives CDR1 SGHDN, CDR2 FVKESK. There are 11 residues in the CDR3. V was cut by 6 bases and J by 10 bases, with 10 bases left in between. The CDR3 spells CASSPGGEQFF. The DNA for the CDR3 is TGTGCCAGCAGTCCGGGTGGGGAGCAGTTCTTC.

The rearrangement links TRBV27 to TRBJ1-2, with TRBD1 matching 8 bases. With V trimmed by 1 base and J by 6 bases, 4 bases remained unmatched. The germline V gene encodes CDR1 MNHEY and CDR2 SMNVEV (reference sequence). CDR3 size: 14 residues. The CDR3 DNA reads as TGTGCCAGCAGTTTATATCCGGGACAGGATGGCTACACCTTC. Protein sequence: CASSLYPGQDGYTF.

The CDR3 coding sequence is TGTGCCTGGAATTCTGGGAACGAGCAGTACTTC. Translated, it gives CAWNSGNEQYF. The rearrangement joins TRBV30 to TRBJ2-7, with D unclear. CDR1 is GTSNPN and CDR2 is SVGIG in the germline V gene (reference sequence). CDR3 length equals 11 residues. The V gene lost 4 bases and the J gene lost 5 bases, with 9 bases spanning the gap.